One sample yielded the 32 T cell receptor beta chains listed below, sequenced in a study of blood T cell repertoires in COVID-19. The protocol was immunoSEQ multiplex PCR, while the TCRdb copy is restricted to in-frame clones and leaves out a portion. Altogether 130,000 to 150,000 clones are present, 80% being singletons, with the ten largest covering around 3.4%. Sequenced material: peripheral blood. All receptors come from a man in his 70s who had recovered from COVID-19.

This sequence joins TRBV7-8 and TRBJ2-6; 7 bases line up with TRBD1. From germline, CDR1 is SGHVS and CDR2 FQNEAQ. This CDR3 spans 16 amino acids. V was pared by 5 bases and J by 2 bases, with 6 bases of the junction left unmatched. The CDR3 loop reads CASSLDRAPGANVLTF. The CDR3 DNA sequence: TGTGCCAGCAGCCTAGACAGGGCCCCTGGGGCCAACGTCCTGACTTTC.

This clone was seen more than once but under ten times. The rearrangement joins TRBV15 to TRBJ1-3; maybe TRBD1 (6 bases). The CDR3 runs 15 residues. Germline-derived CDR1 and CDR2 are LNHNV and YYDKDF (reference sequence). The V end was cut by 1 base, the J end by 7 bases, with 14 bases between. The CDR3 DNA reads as TGTGCCACCAGCAGAGGCGTACAGGGAAGTAACACCATATATTTT. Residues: CATSRGVQGSNTIYF.

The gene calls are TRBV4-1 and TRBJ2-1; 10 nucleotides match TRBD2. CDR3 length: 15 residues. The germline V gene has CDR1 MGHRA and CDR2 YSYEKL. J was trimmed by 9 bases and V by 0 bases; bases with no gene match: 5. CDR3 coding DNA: TGCGCCAGCAGCCAAGAGTCTAGCGGGAGAGGTGAGCAGTTCTTC. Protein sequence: CASSQESSGRGEQFF.

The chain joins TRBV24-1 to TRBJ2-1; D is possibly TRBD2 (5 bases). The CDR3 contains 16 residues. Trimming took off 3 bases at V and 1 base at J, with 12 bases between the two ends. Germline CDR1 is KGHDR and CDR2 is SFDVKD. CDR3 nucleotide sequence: TGTGCCACCAGTGATGGAGAAGCGGAGTCCTACAATGAGCAGTTCTTC. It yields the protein CATSDGEAESYNEQFF.

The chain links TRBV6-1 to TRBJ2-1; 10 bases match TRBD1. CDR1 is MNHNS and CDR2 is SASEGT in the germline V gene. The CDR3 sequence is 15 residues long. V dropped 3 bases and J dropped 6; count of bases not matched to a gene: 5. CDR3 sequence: CASSERQGASNEQFF. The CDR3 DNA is TGTGCCAGCAGTGAGAGACAGGGGGCAAGCAATGAGCAGTTCTTC.

The chain's CDR3 is CASSPRGSDTQYF. The DNA for the CDR3 is TGTGCCAGCAGTCCCCGTGGAAGCGACACGCAGTATTTT. This chain connects TRBV6-2 or TRBV6-3 to TRBJ2-3; D uncertain. V was shortened by 5 bases and J by 9 bases, with 15 bases between the two germline ends. The CDR3 has 13 amino acids. Germline V gene lookup returns CDR1 MNHEY and CDR2 SVGEGT.

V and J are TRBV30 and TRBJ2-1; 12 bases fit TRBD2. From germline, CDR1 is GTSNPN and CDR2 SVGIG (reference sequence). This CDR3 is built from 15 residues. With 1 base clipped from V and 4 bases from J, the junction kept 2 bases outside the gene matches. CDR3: CAWSGGLAGYNEQFF. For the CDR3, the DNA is TGTGCCTGGAGTGGTGGACTAGCGGGGTACAATGAGCAGTTCTTC.

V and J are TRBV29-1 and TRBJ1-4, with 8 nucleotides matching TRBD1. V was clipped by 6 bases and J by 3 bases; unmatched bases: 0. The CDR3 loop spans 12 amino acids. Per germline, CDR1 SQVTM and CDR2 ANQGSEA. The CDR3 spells CSVQGANEKLFF. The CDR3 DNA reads TGCAGCGTACAGGGGGCTAATGAAAAACTGTTTTTT. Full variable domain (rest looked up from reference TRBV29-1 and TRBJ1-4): SAVISQKPSRDICQRGTSLTIQCQVDSQVTMMFWYRQQPGQSLTLIATANQGSEATYESGFVIDKFPISRPNLTFSTLTVSNMSPEDSSIYLCSVQGANEKLFFGSGTQLSVL.

The DNA for the CDR3 is TGCGCCAGCAGCCAAGGACAGGGGGCGTCTACGCAGTATTTT. This gives the protein CASSQGQGASTQYF. V is TRBV4-1 and J is TRBJ2-3; 10 bases are shared with TRBD1. The germline V gene has CDR1 MGHRA and CDR2 YSYEKL. This CDR3 has 14 residues. The junction had 3 bases not matched to a gene; V was cut back by 1 base and J by 8 bases.

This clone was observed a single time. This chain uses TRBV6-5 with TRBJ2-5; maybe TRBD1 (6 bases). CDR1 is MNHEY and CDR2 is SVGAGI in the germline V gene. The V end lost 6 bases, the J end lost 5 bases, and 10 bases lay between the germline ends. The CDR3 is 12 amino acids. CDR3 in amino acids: CASRPDRETQYF. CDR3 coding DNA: TGTGCCAGCAGGCCCGACAGGGAGACCCAGTACTTC.

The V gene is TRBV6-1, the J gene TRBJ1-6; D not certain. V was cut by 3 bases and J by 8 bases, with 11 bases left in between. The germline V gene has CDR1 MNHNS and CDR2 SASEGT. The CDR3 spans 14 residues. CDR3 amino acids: CASSDSGFHSPLHF. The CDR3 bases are TGTGCCAGCAGTGATTCAGGATTCCATTCACCCCTCCACTTT.

CDR3 bases: TGTGCCAGCAGCTTGCAACGGTCAGCGGGCGAGCAGTACTTC. This translates into CASSLQRSAGEQYF. V usage is TRBV5-6 and J usage is TRBJ2-7; D may be TRBD2 (6 bases). With 1 base removed from V and 6 bases from J, the gap between germline ends came to 14 bases. Germline V gene lookup returns CDR1 SGHDT and CDR2 YYEEEE. The CDR3 is 14 residues long.

CDR3 nucleotide sequence: TGTGCCAGCAGCTTAGGCCGGCGCAGGGGGGAGACCCAGTACTTC. Its translation is CASSLGRRRGETQYF. The gene calls are TRBV13 and TRBJ2-5; TRBD1 matches at 7 bases. Germline CDR1 is PRHDT and CDR2 is FYEKMQ (reference sequence). This CDR3 is built from 15 residues. J was trimmed by 5 bases and V by 0 bases; bases with no gene match: 6.

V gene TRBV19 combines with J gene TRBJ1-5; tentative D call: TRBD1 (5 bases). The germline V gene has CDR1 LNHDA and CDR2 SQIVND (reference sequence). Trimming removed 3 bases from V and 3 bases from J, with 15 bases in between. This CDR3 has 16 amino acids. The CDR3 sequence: CASSIFVGLHNQPQHF. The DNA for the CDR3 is TGTGCCAGTAGTATTTTCGTGGGACTGCACAATCAGCCCCAGCATTTT.

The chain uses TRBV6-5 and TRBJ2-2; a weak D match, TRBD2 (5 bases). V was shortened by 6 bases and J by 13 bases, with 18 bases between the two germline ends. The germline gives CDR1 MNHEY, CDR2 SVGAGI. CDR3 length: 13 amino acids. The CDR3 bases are TGTGCCAGCAGGGACTCTCAGGAGTTCGCGCTGTTTTTT. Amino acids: CASRDSQEFALFF.

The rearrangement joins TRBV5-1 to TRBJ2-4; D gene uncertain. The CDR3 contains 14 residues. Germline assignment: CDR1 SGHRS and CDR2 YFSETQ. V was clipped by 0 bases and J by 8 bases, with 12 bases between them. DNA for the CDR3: TGCGCCAGCAGCTTGGGATTAAGTGGAGACATTCAGTACTTC. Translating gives CASSLGLSGDIQYF.

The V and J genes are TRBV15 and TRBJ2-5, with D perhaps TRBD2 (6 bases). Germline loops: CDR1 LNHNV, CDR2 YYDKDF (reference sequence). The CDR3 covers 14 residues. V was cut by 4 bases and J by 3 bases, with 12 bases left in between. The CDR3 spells CATSNRDLKETQYF. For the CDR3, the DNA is TGTGCCACCAGCAACCGGGACTTGAAAGAGACCCAGTACTTC.

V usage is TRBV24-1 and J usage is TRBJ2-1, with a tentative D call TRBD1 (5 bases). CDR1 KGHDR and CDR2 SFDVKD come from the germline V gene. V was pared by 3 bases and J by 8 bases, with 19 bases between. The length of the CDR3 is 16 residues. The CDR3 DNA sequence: TGTGCCACCAGTGATCCCACACCCCAGGGAAACGATGAGCAGTTCTTC. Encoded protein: CATSDPTPQGNDEQFF.

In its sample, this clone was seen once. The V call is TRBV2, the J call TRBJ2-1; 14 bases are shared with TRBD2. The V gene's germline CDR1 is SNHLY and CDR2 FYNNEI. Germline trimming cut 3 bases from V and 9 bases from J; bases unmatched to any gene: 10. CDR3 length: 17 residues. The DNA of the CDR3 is TGTGCCAGCAGTGACTTAAGGCTGGGACTAGCGGGAGTTGAGCAGTTCTTC. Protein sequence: CASSDLRLGLAGVEQFF.

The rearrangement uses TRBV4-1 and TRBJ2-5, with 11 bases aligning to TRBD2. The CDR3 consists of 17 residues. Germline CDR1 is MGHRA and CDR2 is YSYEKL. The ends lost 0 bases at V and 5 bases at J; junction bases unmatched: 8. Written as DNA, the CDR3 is TGCGCCAGCAGCCAAGAAGATGGTCTAGCGGGAGGTGAGACCCAGTACTTC. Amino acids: CASSQEDGLAGGETQYF.

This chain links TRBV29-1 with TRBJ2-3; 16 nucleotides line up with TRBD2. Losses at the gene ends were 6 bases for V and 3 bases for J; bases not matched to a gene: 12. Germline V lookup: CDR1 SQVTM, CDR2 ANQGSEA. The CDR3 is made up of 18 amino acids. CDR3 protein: CSVVRGLAGGPETDTQYF. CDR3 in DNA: TGCAGCGTGGTCAGGGGACTAGCGGGAGGGCCGGAGACAGATACGCAGTATTTT.

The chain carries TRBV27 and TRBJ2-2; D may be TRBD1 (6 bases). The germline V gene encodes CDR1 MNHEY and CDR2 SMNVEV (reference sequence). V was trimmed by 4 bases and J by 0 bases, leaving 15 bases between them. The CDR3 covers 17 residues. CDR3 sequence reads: CASSYGGPFPNTGELFF. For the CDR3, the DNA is TGTGCCAGCAGTTATGGGGGCCCCTTCCCGAACACCGGGGAGCTGTTTTTT.

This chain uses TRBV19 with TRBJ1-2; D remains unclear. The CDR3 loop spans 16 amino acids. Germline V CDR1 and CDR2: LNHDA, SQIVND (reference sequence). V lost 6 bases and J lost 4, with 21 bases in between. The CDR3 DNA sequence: TGTGCCAGTAGCAGCACAGTGATTGACCCCGCCTATGGCTACACCTTC. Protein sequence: CASSSTVIDPAYGYTF.

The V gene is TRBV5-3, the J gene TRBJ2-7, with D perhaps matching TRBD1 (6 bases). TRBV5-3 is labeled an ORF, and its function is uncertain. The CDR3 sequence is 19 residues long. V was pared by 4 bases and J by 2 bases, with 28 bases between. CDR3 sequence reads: CARSPTQGFSVFPTYEQYF. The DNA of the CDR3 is TGTGCCAGAAGCCCGACACAGGGCTTCTCCGTATTTCCTACCTACGAGCAGTACTTC.

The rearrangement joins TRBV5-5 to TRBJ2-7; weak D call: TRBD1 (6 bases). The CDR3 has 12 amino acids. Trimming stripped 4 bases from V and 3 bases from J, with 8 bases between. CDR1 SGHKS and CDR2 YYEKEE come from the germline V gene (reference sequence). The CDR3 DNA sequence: TGTGCCAGCAGCCCACAGGGCTACGAGCAGTACTTC. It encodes CASSPQGYEQYF.

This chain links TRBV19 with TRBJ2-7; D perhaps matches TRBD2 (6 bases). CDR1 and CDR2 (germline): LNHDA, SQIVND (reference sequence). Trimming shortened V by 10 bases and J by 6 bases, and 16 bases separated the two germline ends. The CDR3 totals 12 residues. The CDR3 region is CATQRAGGEQYF. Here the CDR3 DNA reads TGTGCCACCCAGCGGGCAGGTGGCGAGCAGTACTTC.

In nucleotides, the CDR3 is TGTGCCAGCAGCTCTCACAGGGGTCGGTCGGATCAGCCCCAGCATTTT. As protein: CASSSHRGRSDQPQHF. The J gene is TRBJ1-5, the V gene TRBV27; 7 nucleotides match TRBD1. CDR1 and CDR2 from the germline V gene are MNHEY and SMNVEV (reference sequence). The CDR3 covers 16 residues. V lost 6 bases to trimming and J lost 5 bases; unmatched junction nucleotides: 13.

The CDR3 DNA reads as TGTGCCAGCAGTTTATCCAGGGTCTATGAGCAGTTCTTC. Its protein is CASSLSRVYEQFF. V and J are TRBV27 and TRBJ2-1; D may be TRBD1 (5 bases). Germline assignment: CDR1 MNHEY and CDR2 SMNVEV (reference sequence). This CDR3 is 13 amino acids long. V was cut by 0 bases and J by 8 bases, with 8 bases left in between.

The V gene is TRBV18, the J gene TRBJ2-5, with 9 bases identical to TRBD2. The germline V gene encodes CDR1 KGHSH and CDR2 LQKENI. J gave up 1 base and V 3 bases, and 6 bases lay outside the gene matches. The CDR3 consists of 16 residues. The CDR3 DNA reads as TGTGCCAGCTCACCGACTAGCGGACTTATCCAAGAGACCCAGTACTTC. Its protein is CASSPTSGLIQETQYF.

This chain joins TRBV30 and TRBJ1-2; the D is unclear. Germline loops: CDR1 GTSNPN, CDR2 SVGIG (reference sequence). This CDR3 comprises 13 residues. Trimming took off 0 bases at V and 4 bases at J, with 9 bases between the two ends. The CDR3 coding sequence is TGTGCCTGGAGTGTACTGGGCCTCTATGGCTACACCTTC. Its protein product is CAWSVLGLYGYTF.

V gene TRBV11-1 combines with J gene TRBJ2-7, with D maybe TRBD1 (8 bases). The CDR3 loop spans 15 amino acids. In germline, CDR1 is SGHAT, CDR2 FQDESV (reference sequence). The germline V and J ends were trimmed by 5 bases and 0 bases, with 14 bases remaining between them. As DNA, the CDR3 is TGTGCCAGCAGCCAAACAGGGGGGGGCTCCTACGAGCAGTACTTC. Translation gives CASSQTGGGSYEQYF. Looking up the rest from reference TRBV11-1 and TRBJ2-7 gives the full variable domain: EAEVAQSPRYKITEKSQAVAFWCDPISGHATLYWYRQILGQGPELLVQFQDESVVDDSQLPKDRFSAERLKGVDSTLKIQPAELGDSAMYLCASSQTGGGSYEQYFGPGTRLTVT.

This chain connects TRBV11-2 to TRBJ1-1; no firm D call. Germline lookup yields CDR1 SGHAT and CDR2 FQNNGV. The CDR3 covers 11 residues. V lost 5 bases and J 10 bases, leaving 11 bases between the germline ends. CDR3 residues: CASSTGLPAFF. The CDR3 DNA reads TGTGCCAGCAGCACGGGTTTGCCAGCTTTCTTT.